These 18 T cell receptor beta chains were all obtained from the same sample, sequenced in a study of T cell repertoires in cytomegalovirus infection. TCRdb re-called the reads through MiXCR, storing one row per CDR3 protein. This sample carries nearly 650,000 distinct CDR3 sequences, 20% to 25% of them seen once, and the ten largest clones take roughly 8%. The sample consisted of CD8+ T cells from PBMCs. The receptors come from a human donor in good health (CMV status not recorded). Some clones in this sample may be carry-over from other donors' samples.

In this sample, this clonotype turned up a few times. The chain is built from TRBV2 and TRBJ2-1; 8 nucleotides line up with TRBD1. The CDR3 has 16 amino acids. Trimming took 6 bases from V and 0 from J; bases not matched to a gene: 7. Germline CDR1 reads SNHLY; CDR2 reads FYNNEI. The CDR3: CASSPDRASSYNEQFF. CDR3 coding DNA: TGTGCCAGCAGCCCGGACAGGGCCAGCTCCTACAATGAGCAGTTCTTC.

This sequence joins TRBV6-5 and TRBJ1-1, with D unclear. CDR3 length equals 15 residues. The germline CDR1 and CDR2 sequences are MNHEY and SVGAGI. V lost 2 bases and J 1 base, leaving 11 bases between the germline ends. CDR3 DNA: TGTGCCAGCAGTTACCCAAACGGGCAGAACACTGAAGCTTTCTTT. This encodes CASSYPNGQNTEAFF.

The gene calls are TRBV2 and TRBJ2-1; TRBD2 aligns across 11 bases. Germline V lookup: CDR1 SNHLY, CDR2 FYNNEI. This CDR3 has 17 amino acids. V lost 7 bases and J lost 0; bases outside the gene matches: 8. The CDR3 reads CASIQTSGASSYNEQFF. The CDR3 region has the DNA TGTGCCAGCATCCAGACTAGCGGGGCTTCCTCCTACAATGAGCAGTTCTTC.

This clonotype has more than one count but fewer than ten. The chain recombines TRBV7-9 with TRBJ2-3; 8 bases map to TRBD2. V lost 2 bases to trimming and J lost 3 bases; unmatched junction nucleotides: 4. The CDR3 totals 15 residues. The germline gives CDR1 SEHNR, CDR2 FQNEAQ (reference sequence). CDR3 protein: CASSLSSGATDTQYF. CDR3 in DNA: TGTGCCAGCAGCTTAAGTAGCGGGGCGACAGATACGCAGTATTTT.

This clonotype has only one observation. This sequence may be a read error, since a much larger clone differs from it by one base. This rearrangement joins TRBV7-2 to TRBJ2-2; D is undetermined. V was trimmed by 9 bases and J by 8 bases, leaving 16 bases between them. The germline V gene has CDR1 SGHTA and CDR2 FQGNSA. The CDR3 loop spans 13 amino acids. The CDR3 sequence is CASDDILSGELFF. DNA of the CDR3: TGTGCCAGTGACGACATCCTGTCGGGGGAGCTGTTTTTT.

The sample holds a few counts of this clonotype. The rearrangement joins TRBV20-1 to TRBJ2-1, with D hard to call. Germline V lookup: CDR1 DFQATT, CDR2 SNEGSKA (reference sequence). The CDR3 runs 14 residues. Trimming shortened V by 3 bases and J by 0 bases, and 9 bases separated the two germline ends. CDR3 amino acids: CSASPLSSYNEQFF. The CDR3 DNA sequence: TGCAGTGCTAGCCCCCTAAGCTCCTACAATGAGCAGTTCTTC.

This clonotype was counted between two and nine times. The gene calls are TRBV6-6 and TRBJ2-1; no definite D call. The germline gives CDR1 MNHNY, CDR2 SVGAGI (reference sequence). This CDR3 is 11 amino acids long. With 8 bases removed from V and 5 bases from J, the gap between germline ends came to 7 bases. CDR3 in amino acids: CASQGHNEQFF. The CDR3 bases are TGTGCCAGCCAAGGACACAATGAGCAGTTCTTC.

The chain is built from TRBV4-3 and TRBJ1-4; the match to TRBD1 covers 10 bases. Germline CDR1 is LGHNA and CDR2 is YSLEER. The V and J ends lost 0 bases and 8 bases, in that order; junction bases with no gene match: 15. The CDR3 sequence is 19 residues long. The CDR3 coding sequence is TGCGCCAGCAGCCAAGACGATGGGGACAGGGGACTCCACGGCGAAAAACTGTTTTTT. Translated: CASSQDDGDRGLHGEKLFF.

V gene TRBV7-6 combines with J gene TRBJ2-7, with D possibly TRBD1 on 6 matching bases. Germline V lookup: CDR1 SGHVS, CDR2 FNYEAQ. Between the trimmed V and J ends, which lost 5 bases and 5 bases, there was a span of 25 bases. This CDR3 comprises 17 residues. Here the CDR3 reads CASSTAQGLGLSDEQYF. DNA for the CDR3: TGTGCCAGCAGCACCGCCCAGGGGCTGGGGCTCTCGGACGAGCAGTACTTC.

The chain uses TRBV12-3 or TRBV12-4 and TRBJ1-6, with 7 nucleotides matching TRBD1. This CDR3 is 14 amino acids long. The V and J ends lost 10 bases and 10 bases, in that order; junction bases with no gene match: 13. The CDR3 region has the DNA TGTGCCACCGCCCGGGACAGTCTATACTCACCCCTCCACTTT. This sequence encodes CATARDSLYSPLHF.

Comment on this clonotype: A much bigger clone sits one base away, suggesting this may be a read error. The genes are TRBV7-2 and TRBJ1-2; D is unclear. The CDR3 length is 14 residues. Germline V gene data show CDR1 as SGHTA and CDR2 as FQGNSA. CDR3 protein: CVSSLPEDFYGYTF. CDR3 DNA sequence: TGTGTCAGCAGCTTACCCGAGGACTTCTATGGCTACACCTTC.

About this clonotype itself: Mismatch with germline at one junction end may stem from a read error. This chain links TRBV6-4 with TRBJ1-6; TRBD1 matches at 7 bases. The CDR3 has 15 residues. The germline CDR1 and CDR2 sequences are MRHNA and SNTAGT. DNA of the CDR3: TGTGCCAGCAGTGACTCCGGGACAGCAAATTCATCCCTCCACTTT. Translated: CASSDSGTANSSLHF.

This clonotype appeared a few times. In nucleotides, the CDR3 is TGTGCCAGCAGCGAAGACAGGGACTATGGCTACACCTTC. It encodes CASSEDRDYGYTF. V is TRBV13 and J is TRBJ1-2, with 7 nucleotides matching TRBD1. CDR1 is PRHDT and CDR2 is FYEKMQ in the germline V gene (reference sequence). J was trimmed by 3 bases and V by 5 bases; bases with no gene match: 3. The CDR3 covers 13 residues. Full variable domain (remainder filled in from reference TRBV13 and TRBJ1-2): AAGVIQSPRHLIKEKRETATLKCYPIPRHDTVYWYQQGPGQDPQFLISFYEKMQSDKGSIPDRFSAQQFSDYHSELNMSSLELGDSALYFCASSEDRDYGYTFGSGTRLTVV.

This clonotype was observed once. The CDR3 protein is CASSYSDRGSAYEQYV. The DNA of the CDR3 is TGTGCCAGCAGTTACTCAGACAGGGGATCCGCCTACGAGCAGTACGTC. This chain connects TRBV6-8 to TRBJ2-7, with 8 bases lining up with TRBD1. J lost 2 bases, V lost 0 bases, and 6 bases had no gene match. This CDR3 region has 16 residues. The germline gives CDR1 MNHGY, CDR2 SAAAGT.

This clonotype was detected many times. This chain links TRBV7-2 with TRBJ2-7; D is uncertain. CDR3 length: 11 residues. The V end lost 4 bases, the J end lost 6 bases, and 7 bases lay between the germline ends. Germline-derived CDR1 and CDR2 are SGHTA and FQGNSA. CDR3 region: CASSSPPEQYF. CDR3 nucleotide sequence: TGTGCCAGCAGCTCCCCCCCCGAGCAGTACTTC. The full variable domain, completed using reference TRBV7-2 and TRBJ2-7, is GAGVSQSPSNKVTEKGKDVELRCDPISGHTALYWYRQSLGQGLEFLIYFQGNSAPDKSGLPSDRFSAERTGGSVSTLTIQRTQQEDSAVYLCASSSPPEQYFGPGTRLTVT.

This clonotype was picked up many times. CDR3 DNA sequence: TGTGCCAGCAGCTTATCCCCAGTACAGGGGTATGCTGGCTACACCTTC. It specifies CASSLSPVQGYAGYTF. The chain uses TRBV7-2 and TRBJ1-2; 7 bases line up with TRBD1. The CDR3 extends over 16 amino acids. Per germline, CDR1 SGHTA and CDR2 FQGNSA. V lost 2 bases, J lost 7 bases, and 13 bases stayed unmatched.

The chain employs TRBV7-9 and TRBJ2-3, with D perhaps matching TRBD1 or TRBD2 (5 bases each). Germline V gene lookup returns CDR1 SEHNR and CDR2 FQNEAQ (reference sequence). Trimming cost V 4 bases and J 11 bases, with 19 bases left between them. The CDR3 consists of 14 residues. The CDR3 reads CASSSPGRVVKQYF. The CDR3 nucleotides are TGTGCCAGCAGCTCCCCGGGGCGGGTAGTCAAGCAGTATTTT.

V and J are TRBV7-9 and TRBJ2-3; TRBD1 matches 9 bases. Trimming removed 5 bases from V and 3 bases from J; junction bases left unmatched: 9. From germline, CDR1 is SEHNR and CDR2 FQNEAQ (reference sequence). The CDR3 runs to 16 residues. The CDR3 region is CASSPVGTGRTDTQYF. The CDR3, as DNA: TGTGCCAGCAGCCCAGTCGGGACAGGGAGAACAGATACGCAGTATTTT.